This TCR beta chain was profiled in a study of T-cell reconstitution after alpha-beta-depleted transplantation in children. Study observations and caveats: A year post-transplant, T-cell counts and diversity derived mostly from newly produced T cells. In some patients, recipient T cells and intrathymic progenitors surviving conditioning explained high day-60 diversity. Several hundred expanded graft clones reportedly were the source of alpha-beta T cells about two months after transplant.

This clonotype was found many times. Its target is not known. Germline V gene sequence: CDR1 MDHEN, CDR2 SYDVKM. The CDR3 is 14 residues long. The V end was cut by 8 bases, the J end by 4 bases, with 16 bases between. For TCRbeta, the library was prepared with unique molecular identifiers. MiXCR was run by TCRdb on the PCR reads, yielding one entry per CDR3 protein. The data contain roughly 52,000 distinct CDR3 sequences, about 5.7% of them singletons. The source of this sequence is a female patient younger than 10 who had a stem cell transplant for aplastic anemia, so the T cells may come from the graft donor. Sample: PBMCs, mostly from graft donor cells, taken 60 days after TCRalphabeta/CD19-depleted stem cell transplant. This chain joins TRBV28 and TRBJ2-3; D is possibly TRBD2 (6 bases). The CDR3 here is CASPEFRLADTQYF. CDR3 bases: TGTGCCAGCCCCGAGTTCCGACTAGCAGATACGCAGTATTTT.